Sequencing of this TCR beta chain was carried out in a study of T cell changes during pregnancy in multiple sclerosis. V dropped 0 bases and J dropped 5 bases, with 13 bases sitting between them. CDR3 size: 14 residues. Germline V gene data show CDR1 as SQVTM and CDR2 as ANQGSEA. Only in-frame clones appear in the TCRdb table, and some are missing; sequencing was by immunoSEQ multiplex PCR. The sample yields tens of thousands of clones, 80% to 95% seen once. The starting material was peripheral blood, obtained in the third trimester of pregnancy. This clonotype originated in a female donor with multiple sclerosis, enrolled in a pregnancy study. V is TRBV29-1 and J is TRBJ1-2, with D unclear. Here the CDR3 reads CSVEDLRTGYGYTF. For the CDR3, the DNA is TGCAGCGTTGAAGATCTCCGGACTGGATATGGCTACACCTTC. The full variable domain, completed using reference TRBV29-1 and TRBJ1-2, is SAVISQKPSRDICQRGTSLTIQCQVDSQVTMMFWYRQQPGQSLTLIATANQGSEATYESGFVIDKFPISRPNLTFSTLTVSNMSPEDSSIYLCSVEDLRTGYGYTFGSGTRLTVV.